These T cell receptor beta chains were read from a single sample in a study of blood T cell repertoires in COVID-19. The repertoire was sequenced with immunoSEQ multiplex PCR; TCRdb's copy has only in-frame clones and lacks some. The sample has 95,000 to 150,000 clones; less than 90% are singletons. The material sequenced was PBMCs or T cells enriched from blood (not recorded which). The receptors were gathered from a woman aged 25 to 39 who had recovered from COVID-19. CDR3s include the opening cysteine and the closing phenylalanine or tryptophan. D genes are given only for firm matches. Clone size appears in some rows only: once, few, many, or a class for an expanded clone.

CDR3 length	D gene	clone size	V gene	J gene	CDR3 protein	CDR3 DNA
15	TRBD1	NA	TRBV11-2	TRBJ1-2	CASSLGPDRVYGYTF	TGTGCCAGCAGCTTAGGTCCCGACAGGGTCTATGGCTACACCTTC
15	TRBD1	once	TRBV19	TRBJ2-7	CASSTRQGASYEQYF	TGTGCCAGTAGTACCCGACAGGGGGCTTCCTACGAGCAGTACTTC
12	NA	NA	TRBV29-1	TRBJ2-1	CSVRFSVNEQFF	TGCAGCGTTCGTTTTTCTGTCAATGAGCAGTTCTTC
15	TRBD1	NA	TRBV19	TRBJ1-5	CASSRTGSGNQPQHF	TGTGCCAGTAGTAGGACAGGGTCCGGCAATCAGCCCCAGCATTTT
14	NA	NA	TRBV18	TRBJ1-5	CASSPQGMGQPQHF	TGTGCCAGCTCACCCCAGGGTATGGGTCAGCCCCAGCATTTT
15	TRBD2	NA	TRBV5-1	TRBJ2-1	CASCGLAASYNEQFF	TGCGCCAGCTGCGGACTAGCGGCTTCCTACAATGAGCAGTTCTTC
18	TRBD2	NA	TRBV18	TRBJ2-1	CASSPLRLAGGIYNEQFF	TGTGCCAGCTCACCCCTCCGACTAGCGGGAGGGATCTACAATGAGCAGTTCTTC
15	TRBD1	NA	TRBV4-2	TRBJ1-3	CASSRDRSSGNTIYF	TGTGCCAGCAGCAGGGACAGGAGCTCTGGAAACACCATATATTTT
14	TRBD1	NA	TRBV7-9	TRBJ1-2	CASSLAGQNAGYTF	TGTGCCAGCAGCTTAGCGGGACAGAACGCCGGCTACACCTTC
13	NA	NA	TRBV7-2	TRBJ2-5	CASSDKRKETQYF	TGTGCCAGCAGCGACAAAAGAAAAGAGACCCAGTACTTC
14	NA	once	TRBV24-1	TRBJ1-1	CATSDSTGSSEAFF	TGTGCCACCAGTGATAGCACAGGGAGTTCTGAAGCTTTCTTT
14	NA	NA	TRBV4-3	TRBJ1-5	CASSRGLSNQPQHF	TGCGCCTCTTCCCGAGGGCTTAGCAATCAGCCCCAGCATTTT
15	TRBD1	NA	TRBV9	TRBJ1-4	CASSRGQGPNEKLFF	TGTGCCAGCAGCAGGGGACAGGGTCCTAATGAAAAACTGTTTTTT
14	TRBD1	NA	TRBV5-6	TRBJ1-2	CASRASGGWSGYTF	TGTGCCAGCAGAGCCTCAGGGGGCTGGAGTGGCTACACCTTC
16	TRBD2	NA	TRBV7-9	TRBJ2-7	CASSSHSGTLYYEQYF	TGTGCCAGCAGCTCCCATAGCGGGACACTGTACTACGAGCAGTACTTC
15	TRBD2	few	TRBV28	TRBJ2-7	CASSSGGGGSYEQYF	TGTGCCAGCAGCTCTGGGGGGGGAGGGTCCTACGAGCAGTACTTC
14	NA	NA	TRBV19	TRBJ2-1	CASSIGLASGEQFF	TGTGCCAGTAGTATAGGTCTAGCATCGGGTGAGCAGTTCTTC
16	TRBD1	NA	TRBV5-6	TRBJ1-3	CASSLDTGAGGNTIYF	TGTGCCAGCAGCTTGGATACAGGGGCTGGAGGAAACACCATATATTTT
15	TRBD2	NA	TRBV19	TRBJ2-3	CASSRGGVSTDTQYF	TGTGCCAGTAGCCGGGGAGGGGTCAGCACAGATACGCAGTATTTT
14	NA	NA	TRBV6-2/TRBV6-3	TRBJ2-1	CASRPTGAAGEQFF	TGTGCCAGCAGGCCTACAGGTGCCGCTGGTGAGCAGTTCTTC
15	NA	few	TRBV3-1/TRBV3-2	TRBJ1-2	CASSQDLVHINGYTF	TGTGCCAGCAGCCAAGATCTCGTCCACATTAATGGCTACACCTTC
13	TRBD1	NA	TRBV29-1	TRBJ1-2	CSGALDRRDGYTF	TGCAGCGGGGCCCTGGACAGGAGGGATGGCTACACCTTC
16	NA	NA	TRBV11-2	TRBJ2-2	CASSLVPGLTSGELFF	TGTGCCAGCAGCTTAGTCCCAGGGCTGACGTCCGGGGAGCTGTTTTTT
13	NA	NA	TRBV5-6	TRBJ2-5	CASSTGVQETQYF	TGTGCCAGCAGCACAGGTGTACAAGAGACCCAGTACTTC
12	NA	NA	TRBV30	TRBJ1-2	CAWTRTEYGYTF	TGTGCCTGGACCAGGACTGAGTATGGCTACACCTTC
14	NA	few	TRBV7-2	TRBJ1-2	CASSLAYSEGGYTF	TGTGCCAGCAGCTTAGCCTACAGCGAGGGTGGCTACACCTTC
13	NA	NA	TRBV28	TRBJ1-5	CASTPAGNQPQHF	TGTGCCAGCACCCCTGCCGGGAATCAGCCCCAGCATTTT
19	NA	NA	TRBV21-1	TRBJ2-3	CASSTPSGTASGSTDTQYF	TGTGCCAGCAGCACACCCTCCGGGACAGCCAGTGGAAGCACAGATACGCAGTATTTT
16	TRBD1	once	TRBV15	TRBJ1-1	CATSRGWDRPNTEAFF	TGTGCCACCAGCAGAGGGTGGGACAGACCGAACACTGAAGCTTTCTTT
15	NA	NA	TRBV14	TRBJ2-7	CASSRPPDSSYEQYF	TGTGCCAGCAGCCGCCCCCCGGACAGTTCCTACGAGCAGTACTTC
15	TRBD2	NA	TRBV7-7	TRBJ2-2	CASSPSGSLTGELFF	TGTGCTAGCAGCCCCAGCGGGAGCCTCACCGGGGAGCTGTTTTTT
15	TRBD1	NA	TRBV2	TRBJ1-2	CASSARQGANYGYTF	TGTGCCAGCAGTGCTAGACAGGGGGCGAACTATGGCTACACCTTC
14	TRBD2	NA	TRBV19	TRBJ2-7	CASSIVGGSYEQYF	TGTGCCAGTAGTATAGTCGGCGGGAGCTACGAGCAGTACTTC
11	NA	NA	TRBV6-5	TRBJ1-2	CASNMRAGYTF	TGTGCCAGCAATATGAGGGCTGGCTACACCTTC
15	TRBD1	many	TRBV29-1	TRBJ1-1	CSVTPGQEKGTEAFF	TGCAGCGTTACCCCGGGACAGGAGAAAGGCACTGAAGCTTTCTTT
15	TRBD1	NA	TRBV6-2/TRBV6-3	TRBJ1-2	CASSSPGQGDYGYTF	TGTGCCAGCAGCAGCCCGGGACAGGGGGACTATGGCTACACCTTC
16	NA	NA	TRBV25-1	TRBJ2-1	CASSEFQQPSYNEQFF	TGTGCCAGCAGTGAATTCCAACAGCCCTCCTACAATGAGCAGTTCTTC
15	TRBD1	once	TRBV28	TRBJ1-2	CASSLGQGVYYGYTF	TGTGCCAGCAGTTTAGGACAGGGGGTCTACTATGGCTACACCTTC
16	NA	NA	TRBV4-1	TRBJ2-7	CASSQDLQRSNYEQYF	TGCGCCAGCAGCCAAGATCTCCAGCGCAGCAATTACGAGCAGTACTTC
17	TRBD1	NA	TRBV28	TRBJ1-6	CASSLLARAQGDSPLHF	TGTGCCAGCAGTTTACTCGCGAGGGCACAGGGGGATTCACCCCTCCACTTT
15	TRBD2	NA	TRBV3-1/TRBV3-2	TRBJ2-1	CASSPSGRIHDEQFF	TGTGCCAGCAGCCCCAGCGGGAGGATTCACGATGAGCAGTTCTTC
16	TRBD1	NA	TRBV10-3	TRBJ2-2	CATNSQTGTNTGELFF	TGTGCCACAAACTCCCAGACAGGGACGAACACCGGGGAGCTGTTTTTT
16	NA	NA	TRBV18	TRBJ2-1	CASSPRGKVRYNEQFF	TGTGCCAGCTCACCAAGGGGAAAAGTACGCTACAATGAGCAGTTCTTC
15	TRBD2	NA	TRBV19	TRBJ2-7	CASSILAGDIYEQYF	TGTGCCAGTAGTATTCTAGCGGGAGATATCTACGAGCAGTACTTC
14	NA	NA	TRBV4-1	TRBJ1-3	CASSQHNSGNTIYF	TGCGCCAGCAGCCAACACAACTCTGGAAACACCATATATTTT
14	TRBD1	NA	TRBV2	TRBJ2-7	CASSNSQGTYEQYF	TGTGCCAGCAGCAACTCACAGGGGACCTACGAGCAGTACTTC
15	TRBD1	NA	TRBV27	TRBJ2-1	CASSSKGGSTYEQFF	TGTGCCAGCAGTTCTAAAGGGGGCTCTACGTATGAGCAGTTCTTC
15	NA	NA	TRBV6-5	TRBJ2-7	CASSYSRATSYEQYF	TGTGCCAGCAGTTACTCGCGGGCGACCTCCTACGAGCAGTACTTC
13	TRBD1	NA	TRBV28	TRBJ1-2	CASSLRQGVGYTF	TGTGCCAGCAGTCTCAGACAGGGAGTCGGCTACACCTTC
15	TRBD1	NA	TRBV5-1	TRBJ1-4	CASSNGQVEGEKLFF	TGCGCCAGCAGCAACGGACAGGTGGAGGGTGAAAAACTGTTTTTT
15	NA	once	TRBV18	TRBJ2-5	CASSPGRGIGETQYF	TGTGCCAGCTCACCGGGAAGGGGGATCGGGGAGACCCAGTACTTC
16	TRBD1	NA	TRBV3-1/TRBV3-2	TRBJ2-3	CASSLRTGTGTDTQYF	TGTGCCAGCAGCCTAAGGACAGGGACGGGCACAGATACGCAGTATTTT
16	TRBD2	NA	TRBV4-1	TRBJ2-5	CASSQDRLAGRETQYF	TGCGCCAGCAGCCAAGATCGACTAGCGGGACGAGAGACCCAGTACTTC
14	NA	few	TRBV24-1	TRBJ1-2	CATSPRQGSYGYTF	TGTGCCACCAGTCCCCGGCAGGGGAGCTATGGCTACACCTTC
18	TRBD2	NA	TRBV23-1	TRBJ2-7	CASRVRTSGGPGSYEQYF	TGCGCCAGCAGAGTTAGGACTAGCGGGGGCCCTGGGTCCTACGAGCAGTACTTC
15	TRBD2	NA	TRBV24-1	TRBJ2-1	CATSDDLAGYNEQFF	TGTGCCACCAGTGACGACCTAGCGGGGTACAATGAGCAGTTCTTC
14	NA	NA	TRBV19	TRBJ2-3	CASSILGTADTQYF	TGTGCCAGTAGTATACTAGGAACTGCAGATACGCAGTATTTT